There are many counts of the clone carrying this T cell receptor beta chain. The antigen is undetermined. These data come from a study of breast tumors, draining lymph nodes, adjacent tissues. General observations from the study: Compared with lymph nodes, tumors were less diverse; compared with nontumor tissue, more. Luminal-like breast cancer showed significantly higher tumor–nontumor repertoire similarity than basal-like. Tumor T cell lymph node origin was a supported hypothesis, not proven. Findings are consistent with lymph node origin and intratumoral expansion of most tumor T cells.

TCRdb passed the multiplex PCR reads through MiXCR, listing each CDR3 protein once. The table lists some 100,000 distinct CDR3 sequences, around 21% of them singletons. This CDR3 is built from 16 residues. V gave up 4 bases and J gave up 5 bases; unmatched junction bases: 11. The germline CDR1 and CDR2 sequences are SGHTS and YDEGEE. The lymph nodes were axillary draining lymph nodes from breast cancer patients. The specimen sequenced was axillary lymph node tissue. The chain links TRBV5-8 to TRBJ1-2; TRBD1 matches 10 bases. This sequence originates from a female donor with breast cancer. Some clones in this sample may be carry-over from other donors' samples. CDR3 nucleotide sequence: TGTGCCAGCAGCGTCCAGAGGACAGGGGGAATTTATGGCTACACCTTC. Translating it yields CASSVQRTGGIYGYTF.